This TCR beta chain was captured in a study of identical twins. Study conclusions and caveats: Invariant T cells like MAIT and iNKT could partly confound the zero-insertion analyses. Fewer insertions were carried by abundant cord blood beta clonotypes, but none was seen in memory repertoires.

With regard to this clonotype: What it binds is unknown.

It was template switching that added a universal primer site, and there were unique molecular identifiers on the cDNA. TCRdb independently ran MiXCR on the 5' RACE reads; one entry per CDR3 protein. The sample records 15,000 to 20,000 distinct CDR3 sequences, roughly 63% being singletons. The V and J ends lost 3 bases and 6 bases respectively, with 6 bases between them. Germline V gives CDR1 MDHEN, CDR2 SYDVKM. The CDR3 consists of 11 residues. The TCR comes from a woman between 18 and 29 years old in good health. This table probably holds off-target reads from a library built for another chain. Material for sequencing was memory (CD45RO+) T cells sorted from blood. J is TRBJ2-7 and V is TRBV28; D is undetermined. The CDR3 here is CASSFRVEQYF. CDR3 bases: TGTGCCAGCAGTTTTAGGGTCGAGCAGTACTTC. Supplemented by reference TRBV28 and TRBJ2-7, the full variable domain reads DVKVTQSSRYLVKRTGEKVFLECVQDMDHENMFWYRQDPGLGLRLIYFSYDVKMKEKGDIPEGYSVSREKKERFSLILESASTNQTSMYLCASSFRVEQYFGPGTRLTVT.